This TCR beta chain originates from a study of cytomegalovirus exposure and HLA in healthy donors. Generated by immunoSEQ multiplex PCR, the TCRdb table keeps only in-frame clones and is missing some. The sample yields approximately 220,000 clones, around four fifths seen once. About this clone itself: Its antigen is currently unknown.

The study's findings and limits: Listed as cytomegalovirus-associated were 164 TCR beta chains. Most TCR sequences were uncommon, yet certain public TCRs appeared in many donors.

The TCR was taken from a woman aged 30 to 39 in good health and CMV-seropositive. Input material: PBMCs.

The CDR3 here is CASSLESTLLGYTF. For the CDR3, the DNA is TGTGCCAGCAGCTTAGAGTCGACGCTCCTTGGCTACACCTTC. This sequence joins TRBV11-2 and TRBJ1-2; D is uncertain. Germline assignment: CDR1 SGHAT and CDR2 FQNNGV. The CDR3 sequence is 14 residues long. Between the trimmed V and J ends, which lost 0 bases and 7 bases, there was a span of 12 bases.